Listed below are T cell receptor beta chains from one sample, sequenced in a study of cytomegalovirus exposure and HLA in healthy donors. Sequenced by immunoSEQ multiplex PCR; TCRdb stores in-frame clones only, minus some. Altogether about 90,000 clones are present, around three quarters being singletons, with the ten largest covering 4.6%. Sample: PBMCs. The receptors derive from a woman in her thirties or forties in good health and CMV-seropositive. The CDR3 runs from the conserved cysteine through the conserved F or W. The order of the fields is D gene, V gene, clone size, J gene, CDR3 length, CDR3 DNA, CDR3 protein. The D gene is left open where the match is weak. Clone size is stated in some rows and not others, as once, few, many or a class when expanded.

>TRBD2|TRBV7-2|.|TRBJ2-3|11
TGTGCCAGCAGCGTTAGCGGGGAGTTGCATTTT
CASSVSGELHF
>TRBD2|TRBV19|.|TRBJ2-7|15
TGTGCCAGTAGTCTGGCTAGCGGGAGCTCCTACGAGCAGTACTTC
CASSLASGSSYEQYF
>.|TRBV7-9|.|TRBJ2-7|14
TGTGCCAGCAGCTTAGGCAGGGATTCCCACGAGCAGTACTTC
CASSLGRDSHEQYF
>TRBD2|TRBV19|.|TRBJ2-2|16
TGTGCCAGTATGGGCGGGGGTAGCGGGAGTACCGGGGAGCTGTTTTTT
CASMGGGSGSTGELFF
>.|TRBV11-3|.|TRBJ2-3|13
TGTGCCAGCAGCCCCCAACCGGGTGATACGCAGTATTTT
CASSPQPGDTQYF
>TRBD1|TRBV5-1|.|TRBJ2-5|15
TGCGCCAGCAGCTTGATTGGGACAGGGGGAGAGACCCAGTACTTC
CASSLIGTGGETQYF
>.|TRBV11-2|once|TRBJ1-2|14
TGTGCCAGCAGACAAATCGGCGGCCACTATGGCTACACCTTC
CASRQIGGHYGYTF
>.|TRBV27|.|TRBJ1-2|15
TGTGCCAGCAGTCCAGGACAGAAAGGTAACTATGGCTACACCTTC
CASSPGQKGNYGYTF
>.|TRBV10-3|.|TRBJ2-3|13
TGTGCCATCAGCCTTCATGGCGGAGATACGCAGTATTTT
CAISLHGGDTQYF
>TRBD2|TRBV5-1|.|TRBJ2-1|14
TGCGCCAGCAGCTCCGGGGAAGCGGGAGGTGAGCAGTTCTTC
CASSSGEAGGEQFF
>TRBD1|TRBV6-5|once|TRBJ2-1|12
TGTGCCAGCAGTTTGCGACAGGGAGAGCAGTTCTTC
CASSLRQGEQFF
>TRBD1|TRBV5-1|.|TRBJ1-3|16
TGCGCCAGCAGCCGTTCACAGGGGCAGTGGGGAAACACCATATATTTT
CASSRSQGQWGNTIYF
>.|TRBV6-5|.|TRBJ1-1|13
TGTGCCAGCAGTATTGCCCCGGTTACTGAAGCTTTCTTT
CASSIAPVTEAFF
>.|TRBV27|.|TRBJ2-7|16
TGTGCCAGCAGACCTCCTTGGGCCCCCAGCTCCTACGAGCAGTACTTC
CASRPPWAPSSYEQYF
>.|TRBV27|.|TRBJ2-3|14
TGTGCCAGCAGTCCTAGGGGCTCTTCGGATACGCAGTATTTT
CASSPRGSSDTQYF
>TRBD2|TRBV5-4|.|TRBJ2-5|18
TGTGCCAGCAGCTCCCGAGGGGCTAGCGGGAGGAGGATGGAGACCCAGTACTTC
CASSSRGASGRRMETQYF
>.|TRBV30|.|TRBJ1-2|12
TGTGCCTGGAGTCGAGGCCCTCAGCGCTACACCTTC
CAWSRGPQRYTF
>TRBD1|TRBV11-2|.|TRBJ2-1|14
TGTGCCAGCAGCTTCCCGGGACAGCGAAGCCCGCAGTTCTTC
CASSFPGQRSPQFF
>.|TRBV4-2|.|TRBJ1-2|12
TGTGCCAGCAGCCAAGATCTCCGGGCCAGGGACTTC
CASSQDLRARDF
>.|TRBV4-2|once|TRBJ2-7|15
TGTGCCAGCAGCCAAGTCCTCCCAGGGATCTACGAGCAGTACTTC
CASSQVLPGIYEQYF
>TRBD1|TRBV7-3|.|TRBJ2-5|16
TGTGCCAGCAGCTTAGGGCCCCAAACAGGGGAAGAGACCCAGTACTTC
CASSLGPQTGEETQYF
>.|TRBV9|.|TRBJ2-4|15
TGTGCCAGCAGCGTAGAAGGAGGGATAAAAAACATTCAGTACTTC
CASSVEGGIKNIQYF
>TRBD1|TRBV7-2|.|TRBJ2-7|15
TGTGCCAGCAGCTTACAACCGGGACAGGGGATCGAGCAGTACTTC
CASSLQPGQGIEQYF
>.|TRBV11-2|.|TRBJ1-2|14
TGTGCCAGCAGCTTAGATCGGGGTTTCTATGGCTACACCTTC
CASSLDRGFYGYTF
>TRBD1|TRBV6-6|.|TRBJ1-1|16
TGTGCCAGCAGCTTACCCAGGGGACAGGGGTACACTGAAGCTTCCTTT
CASSLPRGQGYTEASF
>.|TRBV5-6|.|TRBJ1-2|13
TGTGCCAGCATGGCAGGGAATAACTATGGCTACACCTTC
CASMAGNNYGYTF
>.|TRBV7-9|.|TRBJ2-7|12
TGTTCCAGCAGCTCCCCCCGAGAGGAACAGTACTTC
CSSSSPREEQYF
>.|TRBV4-3|.|TRBJ1-1|13
TGCGCCAGCAGCCAAGCCCAGGGAGGTCGAACAGTATTT
CASSQAQGGRTVF
>.|TRBV7-7|.|TRBJ2-1|18
TGTGCTAGCAGCTTAGTATTCAGGGCGGCTTTCTCCTACAATGAGCAGTTCTTC
CASSLVFRAAFSYNEQFF
>.|TRBV5-4|once|TRBJ2-3|15
TGTGCCAGCACCGGAGGGGGGAGGGCCGGGGATACGCAGTATTTT
CASTGGGRAGDTQYF
>.|TRBV7-2|.|TRBJ1-2|13
TGTGCCAGCAGCCCCCACAATAACTATGGCTACCCCTTC
CASSPHNNYGYPF
>TRBD1|TRBV6-5|few|TRBJ1-2|14
TGTGCCAGCAGAAGTACCGGGACAGGCGGCGGCTACACCTTC
CASRSTGTGGGYTF
>.|TRBV11-1|.|TRBJ2-7|14
TGTGCCAGCAGCTTGGCAGGATTCACCTACGAGCAGTACTTC
CASSLAGFTYEQYF
>.|TRBV5-6|.|TRBJ2-7|15
TGTGCCAGCAGCTTGGGTAACTTCTCTGGCTACGAGCAGTACTTC
CASSLGNFSGYEQYF
>.|TRBV18|.|TRBJ1-2|14
TGTGCCAGCTCAGACTCGGTAGGATTCTATGGCTACACCTTC
CASSDSVGFYGYTF
>TRBD2|TRBV10-1|.|TRBJ2-2|18
TGCGCCAGCAGTGATCACTGGCATGTAGCGGGAGGCCGCCGGGAGCTGTTTTTT
CASSDHWHVAGGRRELFF
>TRBD1|TRBV6-6|.|TRBJ1-2|14
TGTGCCAGCAGTTTCCCCGGGACAGGGGATGGCTACACCTTC
CASSFPGTGDGYTF
>TRBD2|TRBV11-3|.|TRBJ2-4|14
TGTGCCAGCAGCTTAAGGCGGGAGGGAAACATTCAGTACTTC
CASSLRREGNIQYF
>TRBD1|TRBV14|.|TRBJ2-1|15
TGTGCCAGCAGCCAGACAGGGGTCAAGTACAATGAGCAGTTCTTC
CASSQTGVKYNEQFF
>.|TRBV11-2|.|TRBJ2-4|15
TGTGCCAGCAGTAACAGCCGTCTAGCCAAAAACATTCAGTACTTC
CASSNSRLAKNIQYF
>.|TRBV7-9|few|TRBJ1-1|14
TGTGCCAGCAGCTTAGGGGGGGAGTACACTGAAGCTTTCTTT
CASSLGGEYTEAFF
>.|TRBV29-1|.|TRBJ2-7|13
TGCAGCGTTCGCGTCAGGGACTTCTACGAGCAGTACTTC
CSVRVRDFYEQYF
>.|TRBV20-1|.|TRBJ2-5|9
TGCAGTGCTCCTGAGACCCAGTACTTC
CSAPETQYF
>TRBD2|TRBV7-2|once|TRBJ2-3|14
TGTGCCAGTAGAGATAGCGGGATTGCAGATACGCAGTATTTT
CASRDSGIADTQYF
>.|TRBV6-5|.|TRBJ1-6|14
TGTGCCAGCAGACGGGACTCCTATAATTCACCCCTCCACTTT
CASRRDSYNSPLHF
>TRBD1|TRBV28|.|TRBJ1-1|15
TGTGCCACCCACCTCCAGGGGGATTTGAACACTGAAGCTTTCTTT
CATHLQGDLNTEAFF
>TRBD2|TRBV2|.|TRBJ2-5|13
TGTGCCAGCAGTGAAGAGGTAGCGGGAGCCCAGTACTTC
CASSEEVAGAQYF
>.|TRBV6-1|.|TRBJ1-5|12
TGTGCCAGCAGCGAGGTTCAGCAGCCCCAGCATTTT
CASSEVQQPQHF
>.|TRBV27|.|TRBJ1-1|13
TGTGCCAGCACCGAAAGATTCGGGACTGAAGCTTTCTTT
CASTERFGTEAFF
>TRBD1|TRBV19|.|TRBJ1-5|14
TGTGCCAGTAGCCAACAGGGGGATGCTCAGCCCCAGCATTTT
CASSQQGDAQPQHF